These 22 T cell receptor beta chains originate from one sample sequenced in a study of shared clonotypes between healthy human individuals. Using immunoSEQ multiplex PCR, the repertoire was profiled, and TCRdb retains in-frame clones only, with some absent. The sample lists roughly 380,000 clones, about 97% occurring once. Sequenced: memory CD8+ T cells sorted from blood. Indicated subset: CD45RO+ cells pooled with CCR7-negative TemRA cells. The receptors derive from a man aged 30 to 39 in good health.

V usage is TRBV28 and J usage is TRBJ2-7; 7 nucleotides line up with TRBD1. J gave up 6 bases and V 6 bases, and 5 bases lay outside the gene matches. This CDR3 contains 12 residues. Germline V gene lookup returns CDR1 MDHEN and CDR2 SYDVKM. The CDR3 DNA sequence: TGTGCCAGCAGGACAGGGTTCTTCGAGCAGTACTTC. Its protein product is CASRTGFFEQYF.

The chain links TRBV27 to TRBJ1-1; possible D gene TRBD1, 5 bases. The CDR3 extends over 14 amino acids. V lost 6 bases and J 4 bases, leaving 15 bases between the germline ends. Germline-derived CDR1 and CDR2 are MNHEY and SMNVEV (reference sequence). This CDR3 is CASRLVGGTTEAFF. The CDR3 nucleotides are TGTGCCAGCAGGTTAGTGGGGGGGACCACTGAAGCTTTCTTT.

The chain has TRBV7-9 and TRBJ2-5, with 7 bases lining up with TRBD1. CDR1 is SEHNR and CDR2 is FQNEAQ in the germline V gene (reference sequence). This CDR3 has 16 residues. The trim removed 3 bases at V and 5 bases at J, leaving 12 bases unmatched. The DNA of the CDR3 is TGTGCCAGCAGCTTGAGACAGGGTAGCAGCACGGAGACCCAGTACTTC. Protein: CASSLRQGSSTETQYF.

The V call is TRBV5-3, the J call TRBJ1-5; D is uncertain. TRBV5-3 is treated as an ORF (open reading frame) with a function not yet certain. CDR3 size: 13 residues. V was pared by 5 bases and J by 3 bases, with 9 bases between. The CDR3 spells CARRTSHNQPQHF. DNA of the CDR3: TGTGCCAGAAGGACGTCACACAATCAGCCCCAGCATTTT.

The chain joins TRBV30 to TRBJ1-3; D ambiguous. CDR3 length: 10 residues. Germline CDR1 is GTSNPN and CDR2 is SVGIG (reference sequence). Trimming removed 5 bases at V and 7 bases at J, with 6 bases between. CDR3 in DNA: TGTGCCTGGGGGTGGAACACCATATATTTT. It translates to CAWGWNTIYF.

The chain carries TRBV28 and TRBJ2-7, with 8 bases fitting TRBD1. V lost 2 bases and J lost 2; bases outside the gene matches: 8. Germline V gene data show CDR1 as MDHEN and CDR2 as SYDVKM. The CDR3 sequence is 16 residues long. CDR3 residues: CASSLLSRDRPYEQYF. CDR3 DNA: TGTGCCAGCAGTTTACTTAGCCGGGACAGGCCCTACGAGCAGTACTTC. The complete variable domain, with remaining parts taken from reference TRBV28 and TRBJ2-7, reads DVKVTQSSRYLVKRTGEKVFLECVQDMDHENMFWYRQDPGLGLRLIYFSYDVKMKEKGDIPEGYSVSREKKERFSLILESASTNQTSMYLCASSLLSRDRPYEQYFGPGTRLTVT.

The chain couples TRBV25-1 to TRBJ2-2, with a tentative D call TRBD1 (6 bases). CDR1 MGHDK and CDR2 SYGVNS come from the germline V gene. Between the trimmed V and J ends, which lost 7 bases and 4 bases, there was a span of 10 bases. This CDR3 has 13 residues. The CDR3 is CASTPRGTGELFF. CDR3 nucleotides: TGTGCCAGCACCCCCAGGGGCACCGGGGAGCTGTTTTTT.

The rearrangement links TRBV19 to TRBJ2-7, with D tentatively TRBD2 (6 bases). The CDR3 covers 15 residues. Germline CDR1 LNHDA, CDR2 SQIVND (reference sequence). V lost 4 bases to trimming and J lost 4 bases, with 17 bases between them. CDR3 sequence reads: CASSNPGERGYEQYF. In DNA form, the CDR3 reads TGTGCCAGTAGTAACCCGGGAGAGAGGGGATACGAGCAGTACTTC. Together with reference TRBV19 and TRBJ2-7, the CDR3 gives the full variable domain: DGGITQSPKYLFRKEGQNVTLSCEQNLNHDAMYWYRQDPGQGLRLIYYSQIVNDFQKGDIAEGYSVSREKKESFPLTVTSAQKNPTAFYLCASSNPGERGYEQYFGPGTRLTVT.

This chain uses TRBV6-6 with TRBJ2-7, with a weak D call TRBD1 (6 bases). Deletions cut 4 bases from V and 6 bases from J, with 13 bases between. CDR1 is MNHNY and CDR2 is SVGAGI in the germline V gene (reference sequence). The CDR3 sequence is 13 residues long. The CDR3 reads CASSSRTDSEQYF. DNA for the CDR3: TGTGCCAGCAGTTCCCGGACAGACTCCGAGCAGTACTTC.

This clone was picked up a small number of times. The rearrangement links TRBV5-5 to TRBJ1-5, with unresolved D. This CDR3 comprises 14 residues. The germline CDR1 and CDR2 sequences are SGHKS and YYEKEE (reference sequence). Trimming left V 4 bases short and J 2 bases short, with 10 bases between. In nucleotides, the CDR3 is TGTGCCAGCAGCACCAGTTCTGGCAATCAGCCCCAGCATTTT. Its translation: CASSTSSGNQPQHF.

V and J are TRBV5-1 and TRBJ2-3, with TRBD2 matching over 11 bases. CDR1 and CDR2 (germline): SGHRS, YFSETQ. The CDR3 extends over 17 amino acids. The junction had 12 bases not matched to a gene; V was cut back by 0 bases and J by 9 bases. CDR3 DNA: TGCGCCAGCAGCTTGGAGAGACTAGCGGGGACCACTGGAACGCAGTATTTT. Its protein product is CASSLERLAGTTGTQYF.

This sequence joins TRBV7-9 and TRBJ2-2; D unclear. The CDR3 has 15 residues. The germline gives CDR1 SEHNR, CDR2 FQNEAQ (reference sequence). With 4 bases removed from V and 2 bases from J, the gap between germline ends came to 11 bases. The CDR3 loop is CASSSWTGNTGELFF. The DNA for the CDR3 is TGTGCCAGCAGCTCTTGGACGGGCAACACCGGGGAGCTGTTTTTT.

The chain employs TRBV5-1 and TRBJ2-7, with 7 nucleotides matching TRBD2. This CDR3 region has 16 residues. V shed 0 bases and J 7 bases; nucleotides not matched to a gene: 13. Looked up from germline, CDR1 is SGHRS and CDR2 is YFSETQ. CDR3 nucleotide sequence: TGCGCCAGCAGCTTGGCCCCTTTGGCGGGAGTAAGAGAGCAGTACTTC. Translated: CASSLAPLAGVREQYF.

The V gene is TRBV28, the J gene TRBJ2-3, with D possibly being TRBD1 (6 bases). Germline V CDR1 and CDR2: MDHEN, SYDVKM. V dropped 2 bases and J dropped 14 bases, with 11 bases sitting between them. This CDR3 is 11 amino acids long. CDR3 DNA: TGTGCCAGCAGTTTACACAGGGAGCGGTATTTT. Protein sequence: CASSLHRERYF.

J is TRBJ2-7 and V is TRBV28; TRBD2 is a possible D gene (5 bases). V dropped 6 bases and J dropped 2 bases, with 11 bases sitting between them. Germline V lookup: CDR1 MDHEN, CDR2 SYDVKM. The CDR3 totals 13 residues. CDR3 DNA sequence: TGTGCCAGCAGCCTACTAGGTACCTACGAGCAGTACTTC. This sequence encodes CASSLLGTYEQYF. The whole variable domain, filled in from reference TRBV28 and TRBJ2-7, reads DVKVTQSSRYLVKRTGEKVFLECVQDMDHENMFWYRQDPGLGLRLIYFSYDVKMKEKGDIPEGYSVSREKKERFSLILESASTNQTSMYLCASSLLGTYEQYFGPGTRLTVT.

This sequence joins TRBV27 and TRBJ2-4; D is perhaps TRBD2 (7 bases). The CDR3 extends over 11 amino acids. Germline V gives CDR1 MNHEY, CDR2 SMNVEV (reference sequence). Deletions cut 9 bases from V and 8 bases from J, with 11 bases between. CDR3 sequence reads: CASGGAHIQYF. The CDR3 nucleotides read TGTGCCAGTGGGGGGGCCCACATTCAGTACTTC.

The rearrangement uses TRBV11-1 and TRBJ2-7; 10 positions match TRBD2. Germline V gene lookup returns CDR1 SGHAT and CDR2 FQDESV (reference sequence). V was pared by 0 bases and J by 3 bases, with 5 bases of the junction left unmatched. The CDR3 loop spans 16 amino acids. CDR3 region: CASSLAASGSGYEQYF. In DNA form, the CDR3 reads TGTGCCAGCAGCTTAGCGGCTAGCGGGAGCGGCTACGAGCAGTACTTC.

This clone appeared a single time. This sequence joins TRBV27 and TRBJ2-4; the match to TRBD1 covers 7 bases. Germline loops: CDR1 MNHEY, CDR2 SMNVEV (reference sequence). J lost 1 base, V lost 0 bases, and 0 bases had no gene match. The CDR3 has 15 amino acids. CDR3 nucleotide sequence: TGTGCCAGCAGTTTATCGACAGGGGCCAAAAACATTCAGTACTTC. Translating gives CASSLSTGAKNIQYF.

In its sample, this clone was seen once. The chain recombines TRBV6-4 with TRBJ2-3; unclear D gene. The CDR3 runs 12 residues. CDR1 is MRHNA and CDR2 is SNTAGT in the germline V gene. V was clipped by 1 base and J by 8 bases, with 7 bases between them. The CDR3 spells CASSDYRPTQYF. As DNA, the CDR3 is TGTGCCAGCAGTGACTATCGCCCTACGCAGTATTTT.

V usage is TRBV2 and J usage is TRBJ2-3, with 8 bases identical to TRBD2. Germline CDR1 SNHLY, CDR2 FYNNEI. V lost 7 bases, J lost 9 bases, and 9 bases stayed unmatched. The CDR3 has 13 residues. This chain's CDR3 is CASTSDSGGTQYF. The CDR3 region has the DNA TGTGCCAGCACCTCGGACTCGGGAGGGACGCAGTATTTT. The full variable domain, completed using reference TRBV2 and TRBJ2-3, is EPEVTQTPSHQVTQMGQEVILRCVPISNHLYFYWYRQILGQKVEFLVSFYNNEISEKSEIFDDQFSVERPDGSNFTLKIRSTKLEDSAMYFCASTSDSGGTQYFGPGTRLTVL.

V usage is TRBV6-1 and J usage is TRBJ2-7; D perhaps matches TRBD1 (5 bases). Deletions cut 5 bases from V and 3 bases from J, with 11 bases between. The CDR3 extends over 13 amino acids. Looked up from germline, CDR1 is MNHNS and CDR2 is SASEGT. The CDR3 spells CASSNTGVYEQYF. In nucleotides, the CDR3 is TGTGCCAGCAGTAATACAGGAGTCTACGAGCAGTACTTC.

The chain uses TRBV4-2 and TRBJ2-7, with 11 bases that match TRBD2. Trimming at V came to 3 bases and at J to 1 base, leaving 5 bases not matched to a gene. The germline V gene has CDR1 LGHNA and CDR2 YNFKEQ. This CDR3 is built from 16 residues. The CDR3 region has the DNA TGTGCCAGCAGCCAGGAAACTAGCGGGAGATCCTACGAGCAGTACTTC. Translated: CASSQETSGRSYEQYF.